This TCR beta chain emerged from a study of radiotherapy plus CTLA-4 blockade in lung cancer. CDR1 and CDR2 from the germline V gene are SGHKS and YYEKEE (reference sequence). This CDR3 contains 16 residues. J was trimmed by 0 bases and V by 4 bases; bases with no gene match: 7. As concerns this clone: Its antigen is undetermined.

Measured with immunoSEQ multiplex PCR; TCRdb has only the in-frame clones, and not every one. The sample has 80,000 or so clones; more than 80% are singletons. Overall study findings and caveats: Radiotherapy with ipilimumab was followed by blood expansion of tumor-derived clones.

Alongside CTLA-4 blockade with ipilimumab, patients with chemo-refractory metastatic non-small-cell lung cancer received focal radiation. The TCR originated in a human donor with non-small cell lung cancer who had stable disease on radiotherapy plus ipilimumab. Sequenced material: peripheral blood, taken from a patient treated with radiotherapy plus ipilimumab. This chain joins TRBV5-5 and TRBJ1-1; TRBD1 matches at 9 bases. The CDR3 loop is CASSLDRGGMNTEAFF. In DNA form, the CDR3 reads TGTGCCAGCAGCCTGGACAGGGGAGGAATGAACACTGAAGCTTTCTTT.